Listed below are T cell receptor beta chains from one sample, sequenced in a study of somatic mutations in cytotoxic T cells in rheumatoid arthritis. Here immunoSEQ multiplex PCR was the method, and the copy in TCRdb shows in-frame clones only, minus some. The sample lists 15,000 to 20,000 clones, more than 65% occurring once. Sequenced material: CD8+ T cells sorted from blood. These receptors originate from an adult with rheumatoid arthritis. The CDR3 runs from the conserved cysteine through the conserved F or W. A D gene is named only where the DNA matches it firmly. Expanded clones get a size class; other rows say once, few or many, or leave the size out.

DNA: TGTGCCAGCAGTCCTTCTCGGGGCTCCTACGAGCAGTACTTC
CDR3: CASSPSRGSYEQYF
J: TRBJ2-7
D: NA
size: NA
V: TRBV27

DNA: TGTGCCAGCAGCCCCAGGACAGGCTCCTACGAGCAGTACTTC
CDR3: CASSPRTGSYEQYF
J: TRBJ2-7
D: TRBD1
size: NA
V: TRBV27

DNA: TGTGCCAGCAGCTTAGCAACAGACCCAGATACGCAGTATTTT
CDR3: CASSLATDPDTQYF
J: TRBJ2-3
D: NA
size: NA
V: TRBV7-9

DNA: TGTGCCAGCAGCTATGCCCGGACCACAGATACGCAGTATTTT
CDR3: CASSYARTTDTQYF
J: TRBJ2-3
D: NA
size: NA
V: TRBV7-9

DNA: TGTGCCAGCAGCTCGAGGATAGCGGCGGGCGAGCAGTACTTC
CDR3: CASSSRIAAGEQYF
J: TRBJ2-7
D: NA
size: once
V: TRBV7-9

DNA: TGCAGCGTTGAAGAATGGACACCGAGAAACTATGGCTACACCTTC
CDR3: CSVEEWTPRNYGYTF
J: TRBJ1-2
D: NA
size: NA
V: TRBV29-1

DNA: TGTGCCAGCAGTTTATGGCTAGCGGGATGGCAGTTCTTC
CDR3: CASSLWLAGWQFF
J: TRBJ2-1
D: TRBD2
size: NA
V: TRBV27

DNA: TGTGCCAGCAGTCCCCCGACACTCTACGAGCAGTACTTC
CDR3: CASSPPTLYEQYF
J: TRBJ2-7
D: NA
size: NA
V: TRBV4-2

DNA: TGCGCCAGCAGTGAGTCGGCACTAGACTACGAGCAGTACTTC
CDR3: CASSESALDYEQYF
J: TRBJ2-7
D: NA
size: medium-sized
V: TRBV10-2

DNA: TGTGCCAGCAGTTTAAGGTCTAGGTACTATGGCTACACCTTC
CDR3: CASSLRSRYYGYTF
J: TRBJ1-2
D: NA
size: NA
V: TRBV27

DNA: TGTGCCAGCAGTACCACAGGGGCCGCTGGAAACACCATATATTTT
CDR3: CASSTTGAAGNTIYF
J: TRBJ1-3
D: TRBD1
size: NA
V: TRBV6-5

DNA: TGCGCCAGCAGCCAAGCATGGGTCGCGGGGGTTACCTACGAGCAGTACTTC
CDR3: CASSQAWVAGVTYEQYF
J: TRBJ2-7
D: TRBD2
size: NA
V: TRBV4-3

DNA: TGTGCCAGCAGCTACAGGGTCGGATCCTACGAGCAGTACTTC
CDR3: CASSYRVGSYEQYF
J: TRBJ2-7
D: NA
size: NA
V: TRBV11-2

DNA: TGCGCCAGCAGCTTGGCTCCATTGACAGGGGGGCATCAGCCCCAGCATTTT
CDR3: CASSLAPLTGGHQPQHF
J: TRBJ1-5
D: TRBD1
size: NA
V: TRBV5-1

DNA: TGCGCCAGCAGCTCCCCTCGGGGGTTCTCTGGAAACACCATATATTTT
CDR3: CASSSPRGFSGNTIYF
J: TRBJ1-3
D: NA
size: NA
V: TRBV10-2

DNA: TGCAGCGTTGAAGGTGCCCTGGCCACAGATACGCAGTATTTT
CDR3: CSVEGALATDTQYF
J: TRBJ2-3
D: NA
size: NA
V: TRBV29-1

DNA: TGTGCCAGCAGTTTGCTCGAGTTAGGGACAGATACGCAGTATTTT
CDR3: CASSLLELGTDTQYF
J: TRBJ2-3
D: NA
size: NA
V: TRBV28

DNA: TGTGCCAGTAAAACAGGCCCCACTGAAGCTTTCTTT
CDR3: CASKTGPTEAFF
J: TRBJ1-1
D: NA
size: NA
V: TRBV19

DNA: TGTGCCAGCAGCCCGGCGGGAGCCCACGAGCAGTACTTC
CDR3: CASSPAGAHEQYF
J: TRBJ2-7
D: TRBD2
size: NA
V: TRBV7-2

DNA: TGTGCCAGCAGCTTGGAACTAGCGGGGGGAAGCGCCTACAATGAGCAGTTCTTC
CDR3: CASSLELAGGSAYNEQFF
J: TRBJ2-1
D: TRBD2
size: NA
V: TRBV5-6

DNA: TGTGCCTCGGGGGATATGGCTTCAGTGGATAGCAATCAGCCCCAGCATTTT
CDR3: CASGDMASVDSNQPQHF
J: TRBJ1-5
D: NA
size: NA
V: TRBV10-3

DNA: TGCGCCAGCAGCCAATTGGCCCCGGGACTAGCGGGAGAAGAGGAGACCCAGTACTTC
CDR3: CASSQLAPGLAGEEETQYF
J: TRBJ2-5
D: TRBD2
size: NA
V: TRBV4-1

DNA: TGTGCCAGCAGCTCTCCGGACGGAGGGGGCCCCACAGATACGCAGTATTTT
CDR3: CASSSPDGGGPTDTQYF
J: TRBJ2-3
D: NA
size: NA
V: TRBV7-2

DNA: TGTGCCAGCCGGGGGTGGAGCACAGATACGCAGTATTTT
CDR3: CASRGWSTDTQYF
J: TRBJ2-3
D: NA
size: NA
V: TRBV2

DNA: TGTGCCAGCAGTTTATCATCGACAGGACGATATGGCTACACCTTC
CDR3: CASSLSSTGRYGYTF
J: TRBJ1-2
D: NA
size: NA
V: TRBV27

DNA: TGTGCCAGCAGCTTAAACAAAGATACGCAGTATTTT
CDR3: CASSLNKDTQYF
J: TRBJ2-3
D: NA
size: NA
V: TRBV7-6

DNA: TGTGCCAGCAGTAACTCCGAACCTGGAAACACCATATATTTT
CDR3: CASSNSEPGNTIYF
J: TRBJ1-3
D: NA
size: NA
V: TRBV6-5

DNA: TGCAGCGCCGGGACAGGGGGCTCGAATGAGCAGTTCTTC
CDR3: CSAGTGGSNEQFF
J: TRBJ2-1
D: TRBD1
size: NA
V: TRBV29-1

DNA: TGCAGCGTGTTGGGTCGGAACACTGAAGCTTTCTTT
CDR3: CSVLGRNTEAFF
J: TRBJ1-1
D: NA
size: NA
V: TRBV29-1

DNA: TGTGCCAGCAGTTGGGGCCAGGGGGCGGGCAATGAGCAGTTCTTC
CDR3: CASSWGQGAGNEQFF
J: TRBJ2-1
D: TRBD1
size: NA
V: TRBV6-5

DNA: TGCGCCAGCAGCCCCATGGCGGGGGGAGACTCCTACGAGCAGTACTTC
CDR3: CASSPMAGGDSYEQYF
J: TRBJ2-7
D: TRBD2
size: few
V: TRBV5-1